What follows is one TCR beta chain and its context. Its antigen is currently unknown. Germline V lookup: CDR1 SGHRS, CDR2 YFSETQ. V was pared by 4 bases and J by 5 bases, with 2 bases of the junction left unmatched. This CDR3 is 14 amino acids long. Clones were sequenced by immunoSEQ multiplex PCR, and TCRdb holds only the in-frame ones, with some missing. The sample has 60,000 to 65,000 clones, around three quarters seen once; the top ten hold about 0.41%. Sequence data were generated for unstimulated naive, memory, effector memory and TEMRA subsets in a few donor pairs. These data originate in a study of siplizumab effects on memory and regulatory T cells. Study-level findings and limits: Solely a minor proportion of alloreactive clones could be assigned to unstimulated subsets. It seemed that naive T cells were more diverse than memory cells and were major contributors to the alloresponse.

This receptor was identified in a human donor in good health. The V and J genes are TRBV5-1 and TRBJ1-4; TRBD1 aligns across 10 bases. The sequenced material came from memory CD4+ T cells sorted from blood. CDR3 sequence: CASSKDRGNEKLFF. CDR3 coding DNA: TGCGCCAGCAGCAAGGACAGGGGGAATGAAAAACTGTTTTTT.